This passage covers 15 T cell receptor beta chains from one sample sequenced in a study of fetal regulatory T cell absence and autoimmunity. Only in-frame clones appear in the TCRdb table, and some are missing; sequencing was by immunoSEQ multiplex PCR. In the table there are about 95,000 clones, less than 80% of which are singletons. The sample taken for sequencing was pancreas tissue. The receptors here all came from a male donor with IPEX syndrome.

The rearrangement links TRBV7-9 to TRBJ2-7; D uncertain. CDR1 is SEHNR and CDR2 is FQNEAQ in the germline V gene (reference sequence). The V and J ends lost 1 base and 6 bases respectively, with 10 bases between them. The CDR3 runs to 13 residues. DNA of the CDR3: TGTGCCAGCAGCTTAGTCCCTTCTGGCGAGCAGTACTTC. It encodes CASSLVPSGEQYF.

The chain combines TRBV7-8 with TRBJ2-1; 12 bases align to TRBD1. The J segment lost 6 bases and the V segment lost 2 bases, leaving 5 bases of the junction unmatched. Per germline, CDR1 SGHVS and CDR2 FQNEAQ. This CDR3 has 16 amino acids. DNA of the CDR3: TGTGCCAGCAGCTTACAGCGGGACAGGGGGCGCAATGAGCAGTTCTTC. This encodes CASSLQRDRGRNEQFF. The full variable domain, rest sourced from reference TRBV7-8 and TRBJ2-1, is GAGVSQSPRYKVAKRGQDVALRCDPISGHVSLFWYQQALGQGPEFLTYFQNEAQLDKSGLPSDRFFAERPEGSVSTLKIQRTQQEDSAVYLCASSLQRDRGRNEQFFGPGTRLTVL.

The V gene is TRBV27, the J gene TRBJ2-7; TRBD1 aligns across 11 bases. Trimming at V came to 7 bases and at J to 6 bases, leaving 11 bases not matched to a gene. The CDR3 has 15 residues. CDR1 is MNHEY and CDR2 is SMNVEV in the germline V gene (reference sequence). CDR3 coding DNA: TGTGCCAGCAACCCAACCGGGACAGGGGGGCCCGAGCAGTACTTC. This gives the protein CASNPTGTGGPEQYF.

This sequence joins TRBV4-1 and TRBJ2-7; TRBD1 matches 8 bases. The J segment lost 0 bases and the V segment lost 0 bases, leaving 13 bases of the junction unmatched. The CDR3 sequence is 19 residues long. The germline V gene encodes CDR1 MGHRA and CDR2 YSYEKL. DNA of the CDR3: TGCGCCAGCAGCCAAGACCCACAGGGGGGTGGATCGACCTCCTACGAGCAGTACTTC. Translation gives CASSQDPQGGGSTSYEQYF.

The gene calls are TRBV27 and TRBJ1-1; no reliable D call. CDR1 MNHEY and CDR2 SMNVEV come from the germline V gene (reference sequence). V gave up 8 bases and J gave up 2 bases, with 9 bases separating them. The CDR3 has 12 amino acids. This CDR3 is CASGRRNTEAFF. The CDR3 DNA follows: TGTGCCAGCGGGCGTCGAAACACTGAAGCTTTCTTT.

The chain uses TRBV5-6 and TRBJ2-7, with TRBD1 matching over 7 bases. This CDR3 has 14 amino acids. Germline loops: CDR1 SGHDT, CDR2 YYEEEE. V lost 3 bases, J lost 3 bases, and 6 bases stayed unmatched. CDR3 residues: CASSSRTGLYEQYF. The CDR3 nucleotides are TGTGCCAGCAGCTCTAGGACAGGTCTCTACGAGCAGTACTTC.

This clone was observed a handful of times. This chain joins TRBV29-1 and TRBJ1-2; TRBD1 agrees at 7 bases. V lost 6 bases to trimming and J lost 6 bases; unmatched junction nucleotides: 4. The germline gives CDR1 SQVTM, CDR2 ANQGSEA. The CDR3 spans 11 residues. The DNA for the CDR3 is TGCAGCGTCCTAGGGACAGATGGCTACACCTTC. It is translated as CSVLGTDGYTF.

There are a few counts of this clone. The V gene is TRBV5-5, the J gene TRBJ1-5, with D hard to call. This CDR3 contains 14 residues. The germline CDR1 and CDR2 sequences are SGHKS and YYEKEE (reference sequence). The V gene lost 1 base and the J gene lost 0 bases, with 5 bases spanning the gap. CDR3 region: CASSLTLSNQPQHF. CDR3 DNA: TGTGCCAGCAGCTTGACTCTTAGCAATCAGCCCCAGCATTTT.

The chain joins TRBV25-1 to TRBJ1-2; D is possibly TRBD1 (5 bases). CDR1 MGHDK and CDR2 SYGVNS come from the germline V gene. Trimming removed 5 bases from V and 2 bases from J, with 9 bases in between. This CDR3 spans 13 amino acids. For the CDR3, the DNA is TGTGCCAGCAGTTGGGGCGCAAACTATGGCTACACCTTC. Amino acid sequence: CASSWGANYGYTF.

CDR3 amino acids: CASSSSGPTDTQYF. The CDR3 DNA sequence: TGTGCCAGCAGCTCTAGCGGACCCACAGATACGCAGTATTTT. The chain recombines TRBV7-8 with TRBJ2-3; TRBD2 aligns across 7 bases. CDR3 length: 14 amino acids. Germline V lookup: CDR1 SGHVS, CDR2 FQNEAQ. V shed 4 bases and J 2 bases; nucleotides not matched to a gene: 3.

V and J are TRBV25-1 and TRBJ1-6; D is unresolved. CDR1 MGHDK and CDR2 SYGVNS come from the germline V gene. Deletions cut 0 bases from V and 0 bases from J, with 3 bases between. This CDR3 spans 15 amino acids. In DNA form, the CDR3 reads TGTGCCAGCAGTGAATACAGCTCCTATAATTCACCCCTCCACTTT. As protein: CASSEYSSYNSPLHF.

The V and J genes are TRBV18 and TRBJ2-5, with 14 bases lining up with TRBD2. With 6 bases clipped from V and 4 bases from J, the junction kept 4 bases outside the gene matches. CDR1 KGHSH and CDR2 LQKENI come from the germline V gene. The length of the CDR3 is 15 residues. The CDR3 region has the DNA TGTGCCAGCTCTCCCGGACTAGCGGGAGGAGAGACCCAGTACTTC. The encoded protein is CASSPGLAGGETQYF.

The V gene is TRBV6-1, the J gene TRBJ2-5; the match to TRBD2 covers 8 bases. Germline-derived CDR1 and CDR2 are MNHNS and SASEGT. V was clipped by 6 bases and J by 4 bases; unmatched bases: 4. The CDR3 sequence is 13 residues long. CDR3 region: CASRLTSVETQYF. For the CDR3, the DNA is TGTGCCAGCAGATTGACTAGCGTAGAGACCCAGTACTTC.

This clone has just a few counts. The chain is built from TRBV11-2 and TRBJ2-2; D ambiguous. The CDR3 has 12 amino acids. Germline loops: CDR1 SGHAT, CDR2 FQNNGV. V was cut by 5 bases and J by 8 bases, with 9 bases left in between. The CDR3 DNA is TGTGCCAGCAGCCCTACATCAGGGGAGCTGTTTTTT. This translates into CASSPTSGELFF.

A few counts support this clone. The chain links TRBV19 to TRBJ1-5; a possible D gene is TRBD1 (6 bases). CDR3 size: 17 residues. Germline V gene sequence: CDR1 LNHDA, CDR2 SQIVND (reference sequence). V lost 5 bases, J lost 0 bases, and 17 bases lay in between. The CDR3 nucleotides read TGTGCCAGTAGTGGGCAGGGGCTCCTTATTAGCAATCAGCCCCAGCATTTT. Amino acids: CASSGQGLLISNQPQHF.